This T cell receptor beta chain was sequenced during a study of blood T cell repertoires in COVID-19. In the study overall: Acute-phase and convalescent COVID-19 samples originated in the United States, Italy and Spain.

For this clone: Other DNA sequences within the sample encode an identical CDR3.

Sequenced by immunoSEQ multiplex PCR; TCRdb stores in-frame clones only, minus some. The sample lists 290,000 or so clones, over 75% seen once, with approximately 5.1% in the top ten. This TCR was sampled from a man aged 50 to 60 with active or convalescent COVID-19. The specimen sequenced was peripheral blood.

CDR3 in amino acids: CSARRDSEAFF. The CDR3 region has the DNA TGCAGTGCTAGAAGGGACAGTGAAGCTTTCTTT. The V call is TRBV20-1, the J call TRBJ1-1, with 7 bases lining up with TRBD1. From germline, CDR1 is DFQATT and CDR2 SNEGSKA (reference sequence). The V gene end was trimmed by 2 bases and the J gene end by 7 bases; junction bases not matched to a gene: 1. The CDR3 has 11 amino acids.